Given below is one T cell receptor (beta chain) in context. Its target is unknown. The CDR3 runs 16 residues. Germline V gene data show CDR1 as DFQATT and CDR2 as SNEGSKA (reference sequence). The data are from a study of blood T cells in healthy people across ages. Broader study findings: Older individuals had lower TCR beta diversity per million T cells (the decline was roughly linear). The long-lived group displayed more naive CD4+ cells, plus higher diversity, than the aged donors did.

A second PCR of roughly 6 to 12 cycles used a sample-barcoded 5' primer and a J-beta primer mix. TCRdb reanalysed the 5' RACE reads using MiXCR and keeps one entry per CDR3 protein. The data contain about 720,000 distinct CDR3 sequences, roughly 20% of them singletons. The origin of this receptor is a man aged 70 or older in good health. The sequenced sample consisted of blood. The chain employs TRBV20-1 and TRBJ2-1; D is perhaps TRBD2 (8 bases). In nucleotides, the CDR3 is TGCGGACTAGCACTCCAGGGGGTCGGGGCTTACAATGAGCAGTTCTTC. This codes for CGLALQGVGAYNEQFF.